The 3 T cell receptor beta chains reported below all come from one sample, sequenced in a study of immune reconstitution after stem cell transplant in scleroderma. MiXCR, run by TCRdb on the RT-PCR reads, gives a single entry per CDR3 protein. The data show roughly 1,900 distinct CDR3 sequences, approximately 13% seen once. This material was collected before or after autologous hematopoietic stem cell transplantation (not recorded which). These receptors all stem from a female donor with systemic sclerosis.

By proportion, this clonotype is medium-sized. The chain links TRBV5-1 to TRBJ2-1, with TRBD1 identical over 7 bases. Germline V gene data show CDR1 as SGHRS and CDR2 as YFSETQ. After removal of 0 bases from V and 6 bases from J, the junction contained 0 bases not matched to a gene. The CDR3 contains 13 residues. The chain's CDR3 is CASSLDRGNEQFF. CDR3 coding DNA: TGCGCCAGCAGCTTGGACAGGGGCAATGAGCAGTTCTTC.

This clonotype was observed a few times. The chain links TRBV7-3 to TRBJ1-5; 12 bases match TRBD1. Trimming at V came to 11 bases and at J to 4 bases, leaving 6 bases not matched to a gene. Germline CDR1 reads SGHTA; CDR2 reads FQGTGA. This CDR3 has 14 amino acids. Here the CDR3 reads CAPGTGGGNQPQHF. CDR3 DNA: TGTGCCCCCGGGACAGGGGGCGGGAATCAGCCCCAGCATTTT. The full variable domain, with the rest looked up from reference TRBV7-3 and TRBJ1-5, is GAGVSQTPSNKVTEKGKYVELRCDPISGHTALYWYRQSLGQGPEFLIYFQGTGAADDSGLPNDRFFAVRPEGSVSTLKIQRTERGDSAVYLCAPGTGGGNQPQHFGDGTRLSIL.

The chain joins TRBV25-1 to TRBJ2-7, with 7 positions matching TRBD2. CDR3 length: 14 residues. The V gene end was trimmed by 3 bases and the J gene end by 1 base; junction bases not matched to a gene: 3. Germline-derived CDR1 and CDR2 are MGHDK and SYGVNS. The CDR3 loop is CASSEPGLSYEQYF. The CDR3 DNA sequence: TGTGCCAGCAGTGAGCCGGGACTATCCTACGAGCAGTACTTC.